What follows is one T cell receptor beta chain and its context. The data were obtained in a study of control samples from healthy donors and cancer patients. Germline V gene lookup returns CDR1 LNHNV and CDR2 YYDKDF (reference sequence). Trimming cost V 0 bases and J 1 base, with 4 bases left between them. This CDR3 has 13 amino acids. Profiling relied on immunoSEQ multiplex PCR, and the TCRdb table lists in-frame clones only, not all of them. In the table there are 150,000 to 200,000 clones, 75% to 95% of which are singletons. Sequenced sample: blood. This chain joins TRBV15 and TRBJ2-7, with D unresolved. This receptor was identified in a woman aged 40 to 49 in good health. The chain's CDR3 is CATSRDISYEQYF. DNA of the CDR3: TGTGCCACCAGCAGAGACATTTCCTACGAGCAGTACTTC.